The entry below describes one T cell receptor beta chain. The antigen remains unidentified. CDR1 and CDR2 (germline): DFQATT, SNEGSKA (reference sequence). The length of the CDR3 is 15 residues. The record originates from a study of response to subunit inactivated influenza vaccine. Study results and limitations: It was the authors' suggestion that each seasonal influenza vaccination recruits few new T cells.

Each CDR3 protein is one row after TCRdb ran MiXCR on the RT-PCR reads. The profile shows over 450,000 distinct CDR3 sequences, 13% of them singletons. The sequence was obtained from a man aged 45 to 65 who received an inactivated influenza vaccine. Sequenced material: PBMCs from blood, taken 45 days after vaccination. The rearrangement links TRBV20-1 to TRBJ2-7; D is ambiguous. The CDR3 DNA reads as TGCTTTGCTAGAGATCCTGCCGCCGGTTCCTACGAGCAGTACTTC. Its protein is CFARDPAAGSYEQYF.